These T cell receptor beta chains were read from a single sample in a study of blood T cell repertoires in COVID-19. Data came from immunoSEQ multiplex PCR; TCRdb stores just in-frame clones and leaves some out. Among just over 650,000 clones listed, approximately 90% were seen once. What was sequenced was peripheral blood. All receptors come from a woman under 30 with acute or convalescent COVID-19. The CDR3 runs from the conserved cysteine through the conserved F or W. Fields, in order: D gene, CDR3 length, V gene, J gene, clone size, CDR3 DNA, CDR3 protein. D genes are given only for firm matches. Clone size is stated in some rows and not others, as once, few, many or a class when expanded.

TRBD2	12	TRBV3-1/TRBV3-2	TRBJ2-7	few	TGTGCCACTAGCGGGAGACCCTACGAGCAGTACTTC	CATSGRPYEQYF
-	13	TRBV5-6	TRBJ2-1	-	TGTGCCAGCAGCTTGCTCCTATACAATGAGCAGTTCTTC	CASSLLLYNEQFF
TRBD1	14	TRBV6-5	TRBJ1-2	-	TGTGCCAGCAGTCGGACAGGGGGCAACTATGGCTACACCTTC	CASSRTGGNYGYTF
TRBD1	16	TRBV9	TRBJ1-1	-	TGTGCCAGCAGCGTAGGGAAGGGGACAGGGGGTTTTGAAGCTTTCTTT	CASSVGKGTGGFEAFF
TRBD1	16	TRBV4-2	TRBJ1-4	few	TGTGCCAGCAGCCAAGATCGGGCAGGGGGCAATGAAAAACTGTTTTTT	CASSQDRAGGNEKLFF
-	14	TRBV6-4	TRBJ1-1	-	TGTGCCAGCCGGATAACTACGGGGAACACTGAAGCTTTCTTT	CASRITTGNTEAFF
TRBD1	17	TRBV28	TRBJ1-5	-	TGTGCCAGCAGGGCGCGGGTACAGGGGACTAGCGAGTGGCCCCAGCATTTT	CASRARVQGTSEWPQHF
TRBD1	15	TRBV5-6	TRBJ1-1	-	TGTGCCAGCAGCAGGAGGACAGGGGGAGGAACTGAAGCTTTCTTT	CASSRRTGGGTEAFF
-	16	TRBV4-2	TRBJ2-5	-	TGTGCCAGCAGCCAACCCAGCCTTGGGGGCGGGGAGACCCAGTACTTC	CASSQPSLGGGETQYF
TRBD1	16	TRBV7-9	TRBJ1-2	-	TGTGCCAGCAGCTTAGGTCCCGGGACAGGGACCCATGGCTACACCTTC	CASSLGPGTGTHGYTF
-	14	TRBV27	TRBJ1-4	-	TGTGCCAGCGGCCACAAAGCAACTAATGAAAAACTGTTTTTT	CASGHKATNEKLFF
TRBD1	14	TRBV9	TRBJ1-3	few	TGTGCCAGCAACCCGACAGGGTCCGGAAACACCATATATTTT	CASNPTGSGNTIYF
TRBD1	11	TRBV2	TRBJ2-3	-	TGTGCCAGCACCACAGGGGAGAGGCAGTATTTT	CASTTGERQYF
TRBD1	16	TRBV5-6	TRBJ2-7	-	TGTGCCAGCAGCTCGGACAGGGGCGACGTGTATTACGAGCAGTACTTC	CASSSDRGDVYYEQYF
-	13	TRBV11-2	TRBJ1-1	-	TGTGCCAGCAGCTCGAGCGATTTAACTGAAGCTTTCTTT	CASSSSDLTEAFF
TRBD1	15	TRBV27	TRBJ1-4	-	TGTGCCAGCAGTATGGGACAGGGAGTCTATGAAAAACTGTTTTTT	CASSMGQGVYEKLFF
-	13	TRBV10-2	TRBJ1-6	-	TGCGCCAGCATGGAAAAGGGGAATTCACCCCTCCACTTT	CASMEKGNSPLHF
TRBD2	15	TRBV19	TRBJ2-5	-	TGTGCCAGTAGTATCAACCGGGACTATCAAGAGACCCAGTACTTC	CASSINRDYQETQYF
TRBD2	17	TRBV4-1	TRBJ2-5	-	TGCGCCAGCAGCCAAGATCGAGCGGGGGGCCTCGAAGAGACCCAGTACTTC	CASSQDRAGGLEETQYF
-	15	TRBV27	TRBJ1-6	-	TGTGCCAGCAGTCCCGGGAGACCCTATAATTCACCCCTCCACTTT	CASSPGRPYNSPLHF
-	14	TRBV12-5	TRBJ1-2	-	TGTGCTAGTGGTTTGGGCAGTGCTAACTATGGCTACACCTTC	CASGLGSANYGYTF
TRBD1	15	TRBV30	TRBJ1-2	-	TGTGCCTGGACCTTCGGGACAGCTAAAGTCTATGGCTACACCTTC	CAWTFGTAKVYGYTF
TRBD2	14	TRBV4-1	TRBJ2-1	-	TGCGCCAGCAGCCGACTAGCGGGGGGGAATGAGCAGTTCTTC	CASSRLAGGNEQFF